The 8 T cell receptor beta chains below come from one sample, sequenced in a study of control samples from healthy donors and cancer patients. Only in-frame clones appear in the TCRdb table, and some are missing; sequencing was by immunoSEQ multiplex PCR. The sample has about 120,000 clones, more than 85% seen once. Source material: blood. The receptors originated from a man aged 30 to 45 in good health.

The chain combines TRBV30 with TRBJ1-5; D is ambiguous. Germline V gene sequence: CDR1 GTSNPN, CDR2 SVGIG (reference sequence). Between the trimmed V and J ends, which lost 3 bases and 6 bases, there was a span of 12 bases. This CDR3 has 13 amino acids. This CDR3 is CAWRSDVGQPQHF. CDR3 coding DNA: TGTGCCTGGAGATCTGACGTGGGTCAGCCCCAGCATTTT.

The CDR3: CASSLTGSLQETQYF. The CDR3 coding sequence is TGTGCCAGCAGCTTAACAGGGTCCCTTCAAGAGACCCAGTACTTC. The V gene is TRBV7-2, the J gene TRBJ2-5, with D perhaps matching TRBD1 (6 bases). The CDR3 runs 15 residues. The V and J ends lost 2 bases and 2 bases respectively, with 12 bases between them. The germline V gene has CDR1 SGHTA and CDR2 FQGNSA.

The chain carries TRBV6-5 and TRBJ1-1; TRBD1 matches 7 bases. Germline CDR1 and CDR2: MNHEY and SVGAGI. Trimming cost V 7 bases and J 1 base; bases outside gene matches: 9. The CDR3 runs to 15 residues. The CDR3 nucleotides are TGTGCCAGCACCCAACAGGGGATATCGAACACTGAAGCTTTCTTT. This encodes CASTQQGISNTEAFF.

This clone appeared a single time. The rearrangement uses TRBV23-1 and TRBJ2-3; no definite D call. TRBV23-1 is annotated as an ORF whose role is uncertain. The length of the CDR3 is 14 residues. The V end was cut by 0 bases, the J end by 0 bases, with 4 bases between. CDR3 in DNA: TGCGCCAGCAGTCAATCGCCCAGCACAGATACGCAGTATTTT. As protein: CASSQSPSTDTQYF.

The count of this clone is one. The chain joins TRBV20-1 to TRBJ2-7; 8 bases match TRBD1. This CDR3 has 15 amino acids. Per germline, CDR1 DFQATT and CDR2 SNEGSKA (reference sequence). With 3 bases clipped from V and 4 bases from J, the junction kept 11 bases outside the gene matches. CDR3 region: CSASKGQGIFYEQYF. Written as DNA, the CDR3 is TGCAGTGCTAGTAAAGGACAGGGAATCTTTTACGAGCAGTACTTC.

The chain combines TRBV19 with TRBJ1-1; D gene unclear. Trimming stripped 1 base from V and 0 bases from J, with 12 bases between. The CDR3 extends over 16 amino acids. CDR1 is LNHDA, CDR2 SQIVND, per germline (reference sequence). The CDR3 coding sequence is TGTGCCAGTAGTATAGTGTGGGTCGACATGAACACTGAAGCTTTCTTT. Its protein product is CASSIVWVDMNTEAFF.

This clone was picked up a small number of times. Here the CDR3 DNA reads TGTGCCAGCAGCTTCAATGGGGCAAGGGGTGAGCAGTTCTTC. This gives the protein CASSFNGARGEQFF. The genes are TRBV7-9 and TRBJ2-1; TRBD1 might be the D (5 bases). The CDR3 totals 14 residues. From germline, CDR1 is SEHNR and CDR2 FQNEAQ (reference sequence). The V end was cut by 3 bases, the J end by 9 bases, with 15 bases between. The whole variable domain, remainder taken from reference TRBV7-9 and TRBJ2-1, is DTGVSQNPRHKITKRGQNVTFRCDPISEHNRLYWYRQTLGQGPEFLTYFQNEAQLEKSRLLSDRFSAERPKGSFSTLEIQRTEQGDSAMYLCASSFNGARGEQFFGPGTRLTVL.

The chain uses TRBV25-1 and TRBJ2-5; TRBD1 matches 7 bases. This CDR3 contains 15 residues. J was trimmed by 5 bases and V by 4 bases; bases with no gene match: 10. Germline V CDR1 and CDR2: MGHDK, SYGVNS. In nucleotides, the CDR3 is TGTGCCAGCAGTGGCGACACAGGGGTCCAGGAGACCCAGTACTTC. It encodes CASSGDTGVQETQYF. Drawing the rest from reference TRBV25-1 and TRBJ2-5, the complete variable domain is EADIYQTPRYLVIGTGKKITLECSQTMGHDKMYWYQQDPGMELHLIHYSYGVNSTEKGDLSSESTVSRIRTEHFPLTLESARPSHTSQYLCASSGDTGVQETQYFGPGTRLLVL.